The entry that follows covers one T cell receptor beta chain sequence. Its antigen remains unidentified. The sample belongs to a study of CD8+ T cells in alopecia areata. Germline lookup yields CDR1 KGHSH and CDR2 LQKENI. With 2 bases clipped from V and 1 base from J, the junction kept 3 bases outside the gene matches. The CDR3 spans 15 residues. Study-level points and caveats: Affected lesional scalp, above all in alopecia totalis/universalis, was more clonal than normal scalp.

PBMC-derived CD4+ and CD8+ T cells were sorted. Extraction of RNA preceded its reverse transcription into cDNA, which served as the sequencing template. Sequencing used immunoSEQ multiplex PCR; TCRdb keeps in-frame clones, though not all of them. The table includes fewer than 150,000 clones, approximately 60% detected once. This clonotype was sampled from a human donor in good health. The sequencing sample was made of CD4+ T cells sorted from blood. The gene calls are TRBV18 and TRBJ2-5, with 8 bases that match TRBD1. CDR3 protein: CASSPNQGAQETQYF. The CDR3 DNA reads TGTGCCAGCTCACCAAACCAGGGGGCCCAAGAGACCCAGTACTTC.